What follows is one T cell receptor beta chain and its context. Its antigen is undetermined. TCRdb's copy holds only in-frame clones and misses some; the assay was immunoSEQ multiplex PCR. The sample records 45,000 to 70,000 clones, about 80% being singletons. This sample's time point: week 5, during vaccination. Alongside topical imiquimod, each dose of vaccine comprised 300 ug of mutant IDH1 20-mer peptide. The sample is drawn from a study of a mutant IDH1 vaccine in newly diagnosed glioma. Across the whole study: Eight vaccine doses were administered to patients at weeks 1, 3, 5, 7, 11, 15, 19 and 23. Therapy received beforehand was radiotherapy, temozolomide, or both, with most patients given both.

The CDR3 runs 15 residues. V gave up 2 bases and J gave up 1 base, with 11 bases separating them. The germline V gene has CDR1 SGHAT and CDR2 FQNNGV. The material sequenced was PBMCs, taken from a glioma patient whose treatment included an IDH1 peptide vaccine. V is TRBV11-2 and J is TRBJ1-1; D not certain. The sequence derives from a young man with glioma. The CDR3 loop is CASSLNGQKNTEAFF. The CDR3 nucleotides read TGTGCCAGCAGCTTAAACGGCCAGAAGAACACTGAAGCTTTCTTT.